This T cell receptor beta chain was recorded in a study of beta chain features in type 1 diabetes. Study conclusions and caveats: TCRB CDR3s from Type 1 diabetes patients were moderately but significantly shorter in all four CD4+ subsets.

The whole isolated RNA underwent reverse transcription, so sequencing captured expressed TCRB transcripts. The data were produced by immunoSEQ multiplex PCR, yet TCRdb's version contains in-frame clones alone and is incomplete. Among a few hundred thousand clones listed, around an eighth were seen once. A single count supports this clone. Its specificity is unknown. Per germline, CDR1 SGHVS and CDR2 FQNEAQ. The germline V and J ends were trimmed by 5 bases and 2 bases, with 15 bases remaining between them. The CDR3 length is 16 residues. The sequenced sample was naive CD4+ T cells from blood. The V gene is TRBV7-8, the J gene TRBJ1-4, with D possibly matching TRBD1 (6 bases). The TCR originated in a woman younger than 35 with type 1 diabetes. CDR3 nucleotide sequence: TGTGCCAGCAGCCCGGTAACAGGGTTCACTAATGAAAAACTGTTTTTT. Protein sequence: CASSPVTGFTNEKLFF.